This T cell receptor beta chain was found in a study of T cells in Graves' hyperthyroidism and ophthalmopathy. In its sample, this clonotype was seen many times. The germline V gene has CDR1 SGHRS and CDR2 YFSETQ. The CDR3 runs to 14 residues. With 2 bases removed from V and 1 base from J, the gap between germline ends came to 9 bases. Amplified TCR beta CDR3 regions came from RNA transcripts. A first-round RT-PCR of the TCR CDR3 used the HTBI primer set. TCRdb fed the multiplex PCR reads into MiXCR, producing one record per CDR3 protein. The data contain 130,000 or so distinct CDR3 sequences, roughly a fifth of them singletons.

The source of this sequence is a woman in her 50s with Graves' hyperthyroidism that later progressed to Graves' ophthalmopathy. The sample was blood. This chain links TRBV5-1 with TRBJ1-1; perhaps TRBD1 as D (5 bases). The CDR3 bases are TGCGCCAGCAGCTTCGGGACTGCGAACACTGAAGCTTTCTTT. Protein sequence: CASSFGTANTEAFF.